This entry lists 23 T cell receptor beta chains sequenced from one sample in a study of molecular identifiers for immune sequencing clone quantification. TCRdb re-analysed the PCR reads in MiXCR, keeping a single row per CDR3 protein. This table has approximately 630,000 distinct CDR3 sequences, about 25% appearing once. The specimen sequenced was naive CD8+ T cells from blood, with Jurkat cell RNA spiked in. Described subset: FACS-sorted CD8+CD4-CCR7+CD45RA+ naive T cells. The receptors were gathered from a human donor in good health. Some libraries in this study had Jurkat cell RNA spiked in.

The count of this clonotype is one. V and J are TRBV6-2 or TRBV6-3 and TRBJ2-2, with TRBD1 matching 8 bases. Germline loops: CDR1 MNHEY, CDR2 SVGEGT. V was clipped by 7 bases and J by 9 bases; unmatched bases: 19. The CDR3 sequence is 17 residues long. CDR3 loop: CASTYIRTGSRTRELFF. As DNA, the CDR3 is TGTGCCAGCACCTATATCAGGACAGGGTCGAGGACCAGGGAGCTGTTTTTT.

The chain uses TRBV20-1 and TRBJ2-1, with 8 bases matching TRBD2. The CDR3 spans 16 residues. The trim removed 5 bases at V and 0 bases at J, leaving 9 bases unmatched. Germline-derived CDR1 and CDR2 are DFQATT and SNEGSKA (reference sequence). This CDR3 is CSAQSGGTCSYNEQFF. The CDR3 DNA sequence: TGCAGTGCTCAAAGCGGGGGTACATGCTCCTACAATGAGCAGTTCTTC.

In its sample, this clonotype was seen many times. The chain joins TRBV4-3 to TRBJ2-7; 9 nucleotides line up with TRBD2. The CDR3 runs to 16 residues. Germline V CDR1 and CDR2: LGHNA, YSLEER. V was clipped by 1 base and J by 3 bases; unmatched bases: 7. The CDR3 nucleotides are TGCGCCAGCAGCCAAGTAGGGGGACTAGCTCACTACGAGCAGTACTTC. It yields the protein CASSQVGGLAHYEQYF.

This clonotype has a handful of counts. The CDR3 region has the DNA TGTGCCAGCAGCTTAAATCAGAGGTACAATGAGCAGTTCTTC. Amino acids: CASSLNQRYNEQFF. V usage is TRBV11-2 and J usage is TRBJ2-1; no clear D gene. V lost 2 bases to trimming and J lost 4 bases, with 9 bases between them. The CDR3 covers 14 residues. Looked up from germline, CDR1 is SGHAT and CDR2 is FQNNGV.

This clonotype was found many times. CDR3 DNA sequence: TGTGCCAGCAGCTTAGAGTATGCGGCCGAGCAGTACTTC. Translating gives CASSLEYAAEQYF. The rearrangement uses TRBV7-6 and TRBJ2-7; D unresolved. There are 13 residues in the CDR3. V lost 1 base and J 6 bases, leaving 10 bases between the germline ends. Germline CDR1 SGHVS, CDR2 FNYEAQ.

The chain employs TRBV4-3 and TRBJ2-1; TRBD2 matches 10 bases. This CDR3 comprises 16 residues. The V gene end was trimmed by 1 base and the J gene end by 4 bases; junction bases not matched to a gene: 4. CDR1 LGHNA and CDR2 YSLEER come from the germline V gene. In DNA, the CDR3 is TGCGCCAGCAGCCAAGCCGCGGGACTAGCGTACAATGAGCAGTTCTTC. Translated: CASSQAAGLAYNEQFF.

This clonotype was found once. One base away lies a much larger clone, so this may be a sequencing read error. The J gene is TRBJ2-7, the V gene TRBV13; a weak D match, TRBD2 (5 bases). The germline CDR1 and CDR2 sequences are PRHDT and FYEKMQ (reference sequence). The length of the CDR3 is 13 residues. The ends were cut back, 7 bases at V and 6 bases at J, with 16 bases in the middle. The CDR3 loop reads CASKLDGRGEQYF. The CDR3 DNA is TGTGCCAGCAAATTAGATGGTCGGGGCGAGCAGTACTTC.

This clonotype was seen a few times. The chain recombines TRBV28 with TRBJ1-6, with D possibly matching TRBD1 (6 bases). CDR1 MDHEN and CDR2 SYDVKM come from the germline V gene. This CDR3 region has 15 residues. V was cut by 3 bases and J by 6 bases, with 12 bases left in between. CDR3 in DNA: TGTGCCAGCAGTTTGGTCGTAGGGGGTAATTCACCCCTCCACTTT. It translates to CASSLVVGGNSPLHF.

This clonotype came up a few times. The V and J genes are TRBV7-6 and TRBJ2-1; D might be TRBD2 (6 bases). Trimming removed 5 bases from V and 8 bases from J, with 16 bases in between. The CDR3 is 14 amino acids. CDR1 is SGHVS and CDR2 is FNYEAQ in the germline V gene. The CDR3 sequence is CASSPGWGGDEQFF. CDR3 DNA sequence: TGTGCCAGCAGCCCAGGATGGGGAGGCGATGAGCAGTTCTTC. The variable domain in full, completed from reference TRBV7-6 and TRBJ2-1, reads GAGVSQSPRYKVTKRGQDVALRCDPISGHVSLYWYRQALGQGPEFLTYFNYEAQQDKSGLPNDRFSAERPEGSISTLTIQRTEQRDSAMYRCASSPGWGGDEQFFGPGTRLTVL.

The gene calls are TRBV27 and TRBJ2-7; D is unresolved. The CDR3 loop spans 16 amino acids. Germline CDR1 MNHEY, CDR2 SMNVEV (reference sequence). V gave up 2 bases and J gave up 2 bases, with 16 bases separating them. CDR3 in DNA: TGTGCCAGCAGTTTAACCTACCTTAGCCCTCCCTACGAGCAGTACTTC. It is translated as CASSLTYLSPPYEQYF.

In its sample, this clonotype was seen a few times. The chain carries TRBV6-5 and TRBJ1-5; no definite D call. The CDR3 runs 13 residues. The V gene's germline CDR1 is MNHEY and CDR2 SVGAGI. V was shortened by 0 bases and J by 6 bases, with 6 bases between the two germline ends. The CDR3 nucleotides read TGTGCCAGCAGTTACTCGAGTCGTCAGCCCCAGCATTTT. Protein: CASSYSSRQPQHF.

Remarks on this clonotype: Possible read error: a much larger clone is one base away. The chain joins TRBV2 to TRBJ1-1, with D perhaps matching TRBD1 (6 bases). This CDR3 is built from 18 residues. Germline V gene data show CDR1 as SNHLY and CDR2 as FYNNEI. The CDR3 here is CVSSDTRGALSMNTEAFF. In DNA, the CDR3 is TGTGTCAGCAGTGATACAAGGGGGGCCCTATCCATGAACACTGAAGCTTTCTTT.

In DNA, the CDR3 is TGCGCCAGCAGCCAAGGGGCTAGCGGGAGAACAGATACGCAGTATTTT. This encodes CASSQGASGRTDTQYF. The chain employs TRBV4-1 and TRBJ2-3; 10 positions agree with TRBD2. Unmatched junction bases numbered 4, after V lost 1 base and J lost 3 bases. The CDR3 is 16 residues long. Per germline, CDR1 MGHRA and CDR2 YSYEKL.

The chain joins TRBV18 to TRBJ2-7; D remains ambiguous. CDR1 is KGHSH, CDR2 LQKENI, per germline. There are 13 residues in the CDR3. V dropped 3 bases and J dropped 4 bases, with 10 bases sitting between them. The CDR3 protein is CASSPQDGYEQYF. CDR3 DNA sequence: TGTGCCAGCTCACCTCAAGACGGTTACGAGCAGTACTTC. The full variable domain, with the rest looked up from reference TRBV18 and TRBJ2-7, is NAGVMQNPRHLVRRRGQEARLRCSPMKGHSHVYWYRQLPEEGLKFMVYLQKENIIDESGMPKERFSAEFPKEGPSILRIQQVVRGDSAAYFCASSPQDGYEQYFGPGTRLTVT.

This clonotype was recorded at least ten times. V and J are TRBV5-6 and TRBJ2-3; D gene ambiguous. CDR3 size: 15 residues. Per germline, CDR1 SGHDT and CDR2 YYEEEE. V lost 0 bases, J lost 0 bases, and 8 bases lay in between. CDR3 loop: CASSLDLGSTDTQYF. The CDR3 DNA reads TGTGCCAGCAGCTTGGACCTCGGCAGCACAGATACGCAGTATTTT. Complete variable domain (other parts from reference TRBV5-6 and TRBJ2-3): DAGVTQSPTHLIKTRGQQVTLRCSPKSGHDTVSWYQQALGQGPQFIFQYYEEEERQRGNFPDRFSGHQFPNYSSELNVNALLLGDSALYLCASSLDLGSTDTQYFGPGTRLTVL.

In this sample, this clonotype turned up a few times. In nucleotides, the CDR3 is TGTGCCAGCAGTTTGATGGGCGGGGGGGCCTACAATGAGCAGTTCTTC. This encodes CASSLMGGGAYNEQFF. The rearrangement joins TRBV12-3 or TRBV12-4 to TRBJ2-1; the match to TRBD2 covers 9 bases. The V segment lost 3 bases and the J segment 2 bases; nucleotides outside the gene matches: 5. This CDR3 is built from 16 residues.

V usage is TRBV12-3 or TRBV12-4 and J usage is TRBJ2-1, with 7 bases fitting TRBD1. CDR3 length: 14 residues. V was clipped by 4 bases and J by 4 bases; unmatched bases: 4. The CDR3 sequence: CASSSGTEYNEQFF. The CDR3 DNA sequence: TGTGCCAGCAGTTCCGGGACAGAATACAATGAGCAGTTCTTC.

V is TRBV30 and J is TRBJ2-2; D assignment may be TRBD1 or TRBD2 (5 bases each). Germline-derived CDR1 and CDR2 are GTSNPN and SVGIG (reference sequence). V was shortened by 5 bases and J by 4 bases, with 17 bases between the two germline ends. The CDR3 runs to 15 residues. Here the CDR3 reads CAWGARGSFTGELFF. The CDR3 DNA follows: TGTGCCTGGGGGGCCCGGGGCAGTTTCACCGGGGAGCTGTTTTTT. The variable domain in full, with the rest retrieved from reference TRBV30 and TRBJ2-2, is SQTIHQWPATLVQPVGSPLSLECTVEGTSNPNLYWYRQAAGRGLQLLFYSVGIGQISSEVPQNLSASRPQDRQFILSSKKLLLSDSGFYLCAWGARGSFTGELFFGEGSRLTVL.

This chain connects TRBV4-2 to TRBJ2-2, with TRBD2 matching over 7 bases. This CDR3 has 15 residues. Trimming removed 2 bases from V and 2 bases from J; junction bases left unmatched: 2. The germline V gene has CDR1 LGHNA and CDR2 YNFKEQ. The CDR3 DNA follows: TGTGCCAGCAGCCAATCTAGCGGAAACACCGGGGAGCTGTTTTTT. Its translation is CASSQSSGNTGELFF.

This clonotype was detected many times. This chain connects TRBV28 to TRBJ2-4; no clear D. Deletions cut 6 bases from V and 3 bases from J, with 6 bases between. Germline V gene data show CDR1 as MDHEN and CDR2 as SYDVKM. This CDR3 is built from 12 residues. CDR3 region: CASSNDKNIQYF. The CDR3, as DNA: TGTGCCAGCAGCAACGACAAAAACATTCAGTACTTC.

CDR3: CASSQDAAGASYEQYF. CDR3 sequence (DNA): TGCGCCAGCAGCCAAGACGCGGCGGGAGCCTCGTACGAGCAGTACTTC. This chain links TRBV4-3 with TRBJ2-7, with 7 nucleotides matching TRBD2. Germline loops: CDR1 LGHNA, CDR2 YSLEER. With 0 bases clipped from V and 4 bases from J, the junction kept 9 bases outside the gene matches. The CDR3 extends over 16 amino acids.

Remarks on this clonotype: A much larger clonotype is one base distant, so this may be a read error. This chain connects TRBV5-1 to TRBJ2-3, with D hard to call. The J call could be wrong; TRBJ1-5 is a better fit for the DNA end. CDR3 length equals 12 residues. Germline values: CDR1 SGHRS, CDR2 YFSETQ. CDR3 in amino acids: CASSLYSDTQHF. CDR3 nucleotide sequence: TGCGCCAGCAGCTTATATTCAGATACGCAGCATTTT.

The V gene is TRBV20-1, the J gene TRBJ2-7; 8 bases align to TRBD2. V dropped 2 bases and J dropped 3; count of bases not matched to a gene: 9. There are 15 residues in the CDR3. Germline CDR1 and CDR2: DFQATT and SNEGSKA (reference sequence). The CDR3 DNA reads as TGCAGTGCTAGATCCTCCGGGACTAGTCTCTACGAGCAGTACTTC. This codes for CSARSSGTSLYEQYF.